This is a list of T cell receptor beta chains from one sample in a study of blood T cells in healthy people across ages. TCRdb recomputed calls from the 5' RACE reads with MiXCR, one row per CDR3 protein. In the table there are under 950,000 distinct CDR3 sequences, 22% of which are singletons. Sequenced: blood. The receptor set was obtained from a man in his 70s in good health. CDR3s include the opening cysteine and the closing phenylalanine or tryptophan.

v_call: TRBV29-1
j_call: TRBJ2-3
cdr3_aa: CSVAPGGQYF

v_call: TRBV24-1
j_call: TRBJ2-3
cdr3_aa: CATSARPPTREGDTQYF

v_call: TRBV28
j_call: TRBJ1-6
cdr3_aa: CASSLARGSYNSPLHF

v_call: TRBV29-1
j_call: TRBJ2-3
cdr3_aa: CSVDQGGADTQYF

v_call: TRBV6-5
j_call: NA
cdr3_aa: CASKLAGGPETQYF

v_call: TRBV2
j_call: TRBJ2-7
cdr3_aa: CASSAPDVWGDTYEQYF

v_call: TRBV5-1
j_call: TRBJ2-1
cdr3_aa: CASSFTGQGDRNEQFF

v_call: TRBV12-3/TRBV12-4
j_call: TRBJ1-3
cdr3_aa: CASSGTSGNTIYF

v_call: TRBV12-3/TRBV12-4
j_call: TRBJ2-6
cdr3_aa: CASRGQGVLPGANVLTF

v_call: TRBV6-1
j_call: TRBJ2-3
cdr3_aa: CASREYPTDTQYF

v_call: TRBV29-1
j_call: TRBJ1-1
cdr3_aa: CSVGYTEAFF

v_call: TRBV11-3
j_call: TRBJ2-5
cdr3_aa: CASSLGQSEETQYF

v_call: TRBV29-1
j_call: TRBJ2-1
cdr3_aa: CSVVEGGGNEQFF

v_call: TRBV12-5
j_call: TRBJ2-3
cdr3_aa: CASGTGVSSTDTQYF

v_call: TRBV6-5
j_call: TRBJ2-6
cdr3_aa: CASSYSKSGVTGANVLTF

v_call: TRBV6-6
j_call: TRBJ1-2
cdr3_aa: CASSYSSAGTNYGYTF

v_call: TRBV28
j_call: TRBJ2-5
cdr3_aa: CASSPAPTYQETQYF

v_call: TRBV3-1
j_call: TRBJ2-3
cdr3_aa: CASSQFEADTQYF

v_call: TRBV5-1
j_call: TRBJ2-3
cdr3_aa: CASNRGTDTDTQYF

v_call: TRBV6-6
j_call: TRBJ1-1
cdr3_aa: CASRTTGQGNTEAFF

v_call: TRBV6-1
j_call: TRBJ2-1
cdr3_aa: CASSEGPADSYNEQFF

v_call: TRBV7-2
j_call: TRBJ2-7
cdr3_aa: CASSFGRTPLEQYF

v_call: TRBV12-3/TRBV12-4
j_call: TRBJ1-2
cdr3_aa: CASSPFTGTGVGGYTF

v_call: TRBV20-1
j_call: TRBJ1-1
cdr3_aa: CSARTFGVSNTEAFF

v_call: TRBV19
j_call: TRBJ2-1
cdr3_aa: CASSTRQTSGGAGSYNEQFF

v_call: TRBV12-3/TRBV12-4
j_call: TRBJ2-7
cdr3_aa: CASQTGGKGYEQYF

v_call: TRBV29-1
j_call: TRBJ2-3
cdr3_aa: CSGSLAGVADTQYF

v_call: TRBV3-1
j_call: TRBJ2-2
cdr3_aa: CASSYRTGELFF

v_call: TRBV11-2
j_call: TRBJ2-3
cdr3_aa: CASSLQGDTQYF

v_call: TRBV29-1
j_call: TRBJ1-2
cdr3_aa: CSVSSREGFSF

v_call: TRBV20-1
j_call: TRBJ2-1
cdr3_aa: CSARMRENYNEQFF

v_call: TRBV7-2
j_call: TRBJ2-2
cdr3_aa: CASSLWGNTGELFF

v_call: TRBV25-1
j_call: TRBJ2-2
cdr3_aa: CASSTPWTGGANTGELFF

v_call: TRBV27
j_call: TRBJ2-3
cdr3_aa: CASSSWSPPTDTQYF

v_call: TRBV7-9
j_call: TRBJ2-5
cdr3_aa: CASTMDGGETQYF

v_call: TRBV19
j_call: TRBJ2-1
cdr3_aa: CASTPRPLAGGIYNEQFF

v_call: TRBV5-8
j_call: TRBJ2-6
cdr3_aa: CASRDRVSGANVLTF

v_call: TRBV2
j_call: TRBJ2-3
cdr3_aa: CASSVDRGPTDTQYF

v_call: TRBV7-9
j_call: TRBJ1-1
cdr3_aa: CASTSDKVTEAFF